This T cell receptor (beta chain) originates from a study of T-cell memory formation after mild COVID-19. Turning to the study itself: Clusters of TCRs were largely donor specific.

TCRdb fed the 5' RACE reads into MiXCR, producing one record per CDR3 protein. The sample lists fewer than 250,000 distinct CDR3 sequences, 8% to 11% occurring once. About this clonotype itself: Its target is not known.

Points from the study as a whole: The study found contracting CD4+ clones mainly in CM and EM and contracting CD8+ clones in EMRA. SARS-CoV-2 specificity was not confirmed for second-wave clones peaking on day 37.

There are 16 residues in the CDR3. CDR1 is SGHTA and CDR2 is FQGNSA in the germline V gene. V was shortened by 1 base and J by 0 bases, with 9 bases between the two germline ends. This chain links TRBV7-2 with TRBJ1-4; D is ambiguous. This TCR derives from a man between 18 and 29 years old who had mild COVID-19 (a few samples of this study predate the infection). Cell type and time point are not known. The sequenced sample consisted of PBMCs or a T cell subset sorted from them (not recorded which). The CDR3 nucleotides are TGTGCCAGCAGCTTAGAACAGCCCTCAACTAATGAAAAACTGTTTTTT. Translating gives CASSLEQPSTNEKLFF.